Listed below are T cell receptor beta chains from one sample, sequenced in a study of regulatory T cells in long-lasting Graves disease. Each CDR3 protein is one row after TCRdb ran MiXCR on the multiplex PCR reads. The sample shows about 540,000 distinct CDR3 sequences, about 13% of them seen only once. This same sample was also taken into another study, of T cells in Graves' hyperthyroidism and ophthalmopathy.

Sequenced here: peripheral blood mononuclear cells (PBMCs), sampled at new diagnosis, from a patient treated with antithyroid drugs. The receptors here all came from a man aged 25 to 45 with Graves disease. Both conserved end residues are part of each CDR3. Each record gives: V gene, J gene, CDR3 protein.

TRBV29-1	TRBJ1-5	CSVETGGSNQPQHF
TRBV20-1	TRBJ2-5	CSATSIQETQYF
TRBV15	TRBJ2-7	CATSVSGGGYEQYF
TRBV11-2	TRBJ1-1	CASSSQLETEAFF
TRBV12-3/TRBV12-4	TRBJ2-7	CASSEPSSGRVYEQYF
TRBV3-1	TRBJ2-7	CASSQEGRRQYF
TRBV10-3	TRBJ1-6	CATDRSSYNSPLHF
TRBV5-6	TRBJ2-6	CASSTTSRYRVSGANVLTF
TRBV7-2	TRBJ1-2	CASSLDVIYGYTF
TRBV24-1	TRBJ2-1	CATRGEGSGIRQFF
TRBV11-2	TRBJ2-5	CASQVRAKVSETQYF
TRBV6-1	TRBJ1-5	CASSPRWDRAPNQPQHF
TRBV25-1	TRBJ2-7	CASGGAGNYEQYF
TRBV25-1	TRBJ1-2	CASMNRGRITF
TRBV27	TRBJ1-2	CASRGSSGGYTF
TRBV2	TRBJ2-1	CASQTSGRVGEQFF
TRBV6-2/TRBV6-3	TRBJ1-2	CASSYYATGNYGYTF
TRBV10-3	TRBJ1-5	CAISDGTGEDQPQHF
TRBV3-1	TRBJ1-6	CASSRRSGSPLHF
TRBV30	TRBJ2-7	CAWSNQAGSYEQYF
TRBV19	TRBJ1-2	CASSIQGRSGYTF
TRBV7-2	TRBJ2-5	CASSLGAAKETQYF
TRBV7-9	TRBJ2-5	CASSLFHPRTGEKETQYF
TRBV7-2	TRBJ2-7	CASSFQLYYEQYF
TRBV5-1	TRBJ2-7	CASSLGPGAHAHRVYF
TRBV19	TRBJ1-2	CASSSVSGAIYGYTF
TRBV27	TRBJ1-1	CASSPGQGAHTEAFF
TRBV6-5	TRBJ2-1	CASSSTSSPYNEQFF
TRBV11-2	TRBJ2-1	CASSFYSASNPYNEQFF
TRBV20-1	TRBJ2-7	CSARDPASGGYEQYF
TRBV19	TRBJ2-1	CASSRVGITIEQFF
TRBV6-2/TRBV6-3	TRBJ2-2	CASSHTSGLNTGELFF
TRBV6-9	TRBJ2-1	CASSYIGQKGNEQFF
TRBV5-1	NA	CASSSPEGETQYF
TRBV4-1	TRBJ1-3	CASSQPGTGKNTIYF
TRBV18	TRBJ2-7	CASSRTGAYEQYF
TRBV2	TRBJ2-7	CARRSGSGYEQYF